The 14 T cell receptor beta chains in this list originate from one sample, sequenced in a study of blood T cell repertoires in COVID-19. Produced via immunoSEQ multiplex PCR; TCRdb's table is partial and in-frame only. The sample has more than 300,000 clones, about 90% seen once. The sample comprised PBMCs or T cells enriched from blood (not recorded which). These receptors all stem from a woman between 25 and 40 years old who had recovered from COVID-19.

The genes are TRBV7-8 and TRBJ2-3; TRBD2 aligns across 11 bases. Germline lookup yields CDR1 SGHVS and CDR2 FQNEAQ. This CDR3 has 19 amino acids. With V trimmed by 2 bases and J by 3 bases, 13 bases remained unmatched. The CDR3 loop reads CASSLIFIGLAGSTDTQYF. The CDR3, as DNA: TGTGCCAGCAGCTTAATTTTTATCGGACTAGCGGGCTCAACAGATACGCAGTATTTT.

This clone has only a few counts. This chain links TRBV20-1 with TRBJ1-2; D not resolved. CDR1 and CDR2 (germline): DFQATT, SNEGSKA (reference sequence). CDR3 size: 15 residues. V lost 3 bases, J lost 4 bases, and 18 bases lay in between. CDR3 coding DNA: TGCAGTGCTAGTCCCTTAATGGCAACACGCTATGGCTACACCTTC. It encodes CSASPLMATRYGYTF.

V usage is TRBV3-1 (or the pseudogene TRBV3-2) and J usage is TRBJ2-5, with 13 bases lining up with TRBD2. This CDR3 region has 16 residues. Trimming removed 4 bases from V and 4 bases from J; junction bases left unmatched: 6. Germline V lookup: CDR1 LGHDT, CDR2 YNNKEL (reference sequence). This CDR3 is CASSPDRTSGRETQYF. DNA of the CDR3: TGTGCCAGCAGCCCGGACAGGACTAGCGGGAGAGAGACCCAGTACTTC.

This chain joins TRBV5-1 and TRBJ1-1; possibly TRBD1 for D (5 bases). Trimming removed 2 bases at V and 3 bases at J, with 11 bases between. CDR3 size: 14 residues. The V gene's germline CDR1 is SGHRS and CDR2 YFSETQ. DNA of the CDR3: TGCGCCAGCAGCTTTAAGGGCAGGGACACTGAAGCTTTCTTT. Its protein product is CASSFKGRDTEAFF.

The chain combines TRBV12-3 or TRBV12-4 with TRBJ2-1; 9 bases are a match to TRBD1. This CDR3 region has 12 residues. V shed 8 bases, J shed 9 bases, and the junction held 5 bases outside the gene matches. The CDR3 sequence: CASRTTGGEQFF. Here the CDR3 DNA reads TGTGCCAGCCGCACGACAGGGGGTGAGCAGTTCTTC.

The chain combines TRBV14 with TRBJ2-7; possible D gene TRBD1, 5 bases. Trimming stripped 6 bases from V and 4 bases from J, with 16 bases between. The CDR3 totals 14 residues. Germline V gene lookup returns CDR1 SGHDN and CDR2 FVKESK. The CDR3 bases are TGTGCCAGCAGTCGAACAGTTCAGGGTTACGAGCAGTACTTC. Translation: CASSRTVQGYEQYF.

In its sample, this clone was seen a few times. The rearrangement links TRBV24-1 to TRBJ1-5; D perhaps matches TRBD1 (5 bases). The CDR3 runs to 14 residues. Trimming pared 9 bases from V and 3 bases from J, leaving 14 bases between. CDR1 is KGHDR and CDR2 is SFDVKD in the germline V gene. The DNA for the CDR3 is TGTGCCACCGGCCAGGGTTCGATCAATCAGCCCCAGCATTTT. Translated: CATGQGSINQPQHF.

This clone was found a few times. The V call is TRBV5-1, the J call TRBJ2-5, with 13 nucleotides matching TRBD2. Per the germline V gene, CDR1 is SGHRS and CDR2 is YFSETQ. The trim removed 4 bases at V and 2 bases at J, leaving 8 bases unmatched. This CDR3 has 17 amino acids. In DNA, the CDR3 is TGCGCCAGCAGCCGAGGGGGACTAGCGGGAAATCAAGAGACCCAGTACTTC. The encoded protein is CASSRGGLAGNQETQYF.

The J gene is TRBJ2-3, the V gene TRBV12-5, with TRBD2 identical over 15 bases. The V gene end was trimmed by 7 bases and the J gene end by 3 bases; junction bases not matched to a gene: 17. The germline V gene encodes CDR1 LGHNT and CDR2 FRNRAP. The CDR3 contains 20 residues. The DNA of the CDR3 is TGTGCTAGTGCCATCGTCGGACTAGCGGGAGGGCTGGTTCGAACAGATACGCAGTATTTT. Protein product: CASAIVGLAGGLVRTDTQYF.

DNA of the CDR3: TGCAGCGTTCACCGGACAGTGATAAATCCTGGGGCAGATGAAGCTTTCTTT. It specifies CSVHRTVINPGADEAFF. The V gene is TRBV29-1, the J gene TRBJ1-1; weak D call: TRBD1 (6 bases). In germline, CDR1 is SQVTM, CDR2 ANQGSEA. The CDR3 sequence is 17 residues long. V was clipped by 5 bases and J by 7 bases, with 29 bases between them.

The rearrangement uses TRBV6-5 and TRBJ2-5, with D possibly TRBD2 on 5 matching bases. This CDR3 region has 15 residues. V was pared by 5 bases and J by 5 bases, with 18 bases between. In germline, CDR1 is MNHEY, CDR2 SVGAGI. As DNA, the CDR3 is TGTGCCAGCAGTCGACGGAGTGGGAGTCAGGAGACCCAGTACTTC. This translates into CASSRRSGSQETQYF.

V usage is TRBV14 and J usage is TRBJ2-2, with D maybe TRBD1 (6 bases). The CDR3 contains 14 residues. Germline CDR1 is SGHDN and CDR2 is FVKESK. Trimming left V 4 bases short and J 5 bases short, with 11 bases between. The CDR3 DNA sequence: TGTGCCAGCAGCCGAAATACAGGGACCGGGGAGCTGTTTTTT. Translation gives CASSRNTGTGELFF.

The chain uses TRBV9 and TRBJ2-1, with a tentative D call TRBD1 (6 bases). From germline, CDR1 is SGDLS and CDR2 YYNGEE. V lost 0 bases and J 4 bases, leaving 11 bases between the germline ends. CDR3 size: 15 residues. The CDR3 region is CASSVEGGPYNEQFF. The CDR3 DNA is TGTGCCAGCAGCGTAGAAGGGGGACCGTACAATGAGCAGTTCTTC.

The chain has TRBV11-1 and TRBJ1-1; no firm D call. V was trimmed by 0 bases and J by 0 bases, leaving 11 bases between them. Germline V CDR1 and CDR2: SGHAT, FQDESV (reference sequence). The CDR3 is 16 residues long. The CDR3, as DNA: TGTGCCAGCAGCTTAGCGCGAGCGGGATTGAACACTGAAGCTTTCTTT. This sequence encodes CASSLARAGLNTEAFF.